These 9 T cell receptor beta chains came from one sample sequenced in a study of beta chain features in type 1 diabetes. Overall study results and limits: For Type 1 diabetes patients, all four CD4+ subsets carried TCRB CDR3s that were moderately but significantly shorter.

Their recognized antigens are unknown. Expressed TCRB transcripts were sequenced because the isolated RNA had all been reverse transcribed beforehand. Profiling relied on immunoSEQ multiplex PCR, and the TCRdb table lists in-frame clones only, not all of them. The sample lists around 260,000 clones, approximately 20% occurring once. Sequencing was carried out using naive CD4+ T cells from blood. Source of these receptors: a middle-aged woman with type 1 diabetes.

This clone turned up a few times. The rearrangement joins TRBV27 to TRBJ1-2; 7 positions agree with TRBD1. The CDR3 covers 15 residues. The germline CDR1 and CDR2 sequences are MNHEY and SMNVEV (reference sequence). Germline trimming cut 4 bases from V and 5 bases from J; bases unmatched to any gene: 10. The CDR3 bases are TGTGCCAGCAGTTCCTCATACGGGACAGCTTATGGCTACACCTTC. It codes for CASSSSYGTAYGYTF.

The V and J genes are TRBV30 and TRBJ1-5; TRBD1 matches at 11 bases. Per germline, CDR1 GTSNPN and CDR2 SVGIG (reference sequence). The CDR3 is 15 amino acids. J lost 1 base, V lost 6 bases, and 5 bases had no gene match. CDR3 sequence: CACRDRGRSNQPQHF. DNA for the CDR3: TGTGCCTGCCGGGACAGGGGGAGAAGCAATCAGCCCCAGCATTTT.

This clone has a handful of counts. The rearrangement links TRBV18 to TRBJ2-7; TRBD1 matches at 8 bases. After removal of 4 bases from V and 1 base from J, the junction contained 3 bases not matched to a gene. The CDR3 consists of 14 residues. The germline gives CDR1 KGHSH, CDR2 LQKENI. CDR3 coding DNA: TGTGCCAGCTCACTTAGGACAGGGTCCTACGAGCAGTACTTC. Translation: CASSLRTGSYEQYF.

The gene calls are TRBV18 and TRBJ1-4, with D hard to call. Trimming stripped 3 bases from V and 5 bases from J, with 7 bases between. CDR1 KGHSH and CDR2 LQKENI come from the germline V gene. The CDR3 covers 13 residues. The CDR3 DNA follows: TGTGCCAGCTCACCGCCAGAAAATGAAAAACTGTTTTTT. It codes for CASSPPENEKLFF.

The V call is TRBV5-6, the J call TRBJ2-1, with 9 bases fitting TRBD2. V shed 5 bases and J 8 bases; nucleotides not matched to a gene: 5. Germline V gene sequence: CDR1 SGHDT, CDR2 YYEEEE. There are 13 residues in the CDR3. This CDR3 is CASSLAGVDEQFF. The CDR3, as DNA: TGTGCCAGCAGTTTAGCGGGAGTAGATGAGCAGTTCTTC. The complete variable domain, with remaining parts taken from reference TRBV5-6 and TRBJ2-1, reads DAGVTQSPTHLIKTRGQQVTLRCSPKSGHDTVSWYQQALGQGPQFIFQYYEEEERQRGNFPDRFSGHQFPNYSSELNVNALLLGDSALYLCASSLAGVDEQFFGPGTRLTVL.

This clone was counted only a few times. CDR3 sequence: CAWSVGRTLYGYTF. CDR3 nucleotides: TGTGCCTGGAGTGTCGGCAGGACACTCTATGGCTACACCTTC. V is TRBV30 and J is TRBJ1-2; tentatively, D is TRBD1 (5 bases). CDR3 length equals 14 residues. V was trimmed by 0 bases and J by 4 bases, leaving 12 bases between them. Germline-derived CDR1 and CDR2 are GTSNPN and SVGIG (reference sequence).

This chain's CDR3 is CSVEPTGGSEQYF. For the CDR3, the DNA is TGCAGCGTTGAGCCGACAGGGGGCAGCGAGCAGTACTTC. The genes are TRBV29-1 and TRBJ2-7; 10 bases agree with TRBD1. Trimming removed 3 bases from V and 6 bases from J; junction bases left unmatched: 5. Germline CDR1 is SQVTM and CDR2 is ANQGSEA. This CDR3 has 13 amino acids.

The rearrangement joins TRBV29-1 to TRBJ2-3; possibly TRBD2 for D (5 bases). From germline, CDR1 is SQVTM and CDR2 ANQGSEA. The ends were cut back, 4 bases at V and 0 bases at J, with 11 bases in the middle. CDR3 length: 14 residues. The CDR3: CSVVRGISTDTQYF. CDR3 nucleotides: TGCAGCGTTGTCCGAGGGATTAGCACAGATACGCAGTATTTT.

This clone was counted a few times. Other DNA variants within this sample encode the same CDR3. The chain uses TRBV18 and TRBJ2-7; 7 bases agree with TRBD1. Germline-derived CDR1 and CDR2 are KGHSH and LQKENI. V shed 3 bases and J 0 bases; nucleotides not matched to a gene: 2. The CDR3 totals 14 residues. The CDR3 region is CASSPRDSSYEQYF. The CDR3 region has the DNA TGTGCCAGCTCACCTCGGGACAGCTCCTACGAGCAGTACTTC.